The entry below gives a single TCR beta chain sequence along with its context. Which antigen it targets is not known. Per-base qualities were not stored, and no clone one base away is much larger. The cohort comprised fewer than 750 healthy bone marrow donors. At the time of sampling, all cohort members were nominally healthy, though unrecorded immune exposures were likely present. The donor tested CMV seropositive and was one of the 289 seropositive cohort members. A peripheral blood sample was collected from each donor, and TCR beta sequencing was performed on peripheral blood mononuclear cells. The Qiagen DNeasy Blood Extraction Kit was used to extract genomic DNA from the blood cell samples. Library generation was performed with the immunoSEQ multiplex PCR assay. For the multiplex PCR, a mixture combining 60 forward primers for TCR Vbeta segments and 13 reverse primers for TCR Jbeta segments was used. The CDR3 region of rearranged TCR beta genes was amplified from genomic DNA by a multiplex PCR assay. The Illumina HiSeq System was used to sequence the amplified TCR beta libraries as 87-base-pair reads. On the study's bioinformatics: A later analysis tallied some 79 million unique TCR beta chains across the 610 or so repertoires, and some 12 million of those chains were shared by two or more donors. To remove PCR and sequencing errors, raw reads were error-corrected and collapsed into unique sequences using a nearest-neighbor algorithm that merged closely related sequences. To assign V, D and J gene segments, CDR3 sequences were aligned to IMGT reference sequences. For a sequence to be retained, at least a six-nucleotide match to both a V gene segment and a J gene segment was required. Rearrangements were called productive when the CDR3 lacked stop codons and stayed in frame with V and J; all others were non-productive. CDR3 was defined by IMGT convention, running from the second conserved V-encoded cysteine to the conserved J-encoded phenylalanine. The earlier analysis of fewer than 750 of the donors excluded sequences that lacked an unambiguous match to a single V gene segment. An earlier analysis of approximately 590 of the donors called V segments functional above 56.7% productive rearrangements and segregating when the between-donor standard deviation exceeded 5%. A statistical classification framework was developed to diagnose cytomegalovirus status using the catalog of TCR beta chain sequences. In a later analysis, TCR nucleotide sequences were compared against IMGT/GENE-DB human TR gene sequences so that V and J genes could be assigned. In a later analysis, CDR3 sequences and most-parsimonious VDJ recombination scenarios were assigned using the TCRdist pipeline. In a later analysis, each TCR beta chain was defined by its CDR3 amino acid sequence together with its V-gene family, and reads lacking a unique V-gene family were excluded. A later analysis removed 500 to 600 highly shared, low-generation-probability nucleotide sequences to deal with suspected cross-contamination and a sequencing artifact. In a later analysis, a clonal expansion index was calculated for each public chain from normalized within-repertoire ranks of inferred template counts. In a later analysis, generation probabilities were computed using a VDJ recombination model fitted to out-of-frame rearrangements, and the results were checked against IGoR. In a later analysis, hypergeometric tests were used to score TCR-TCR, TCR-HLA and TCR-CMV co-occurrence, with a repertoire-size bias correction applied to TCR pairs. A later analysis estimated false discovery rates by permuting HLA or CMV assignments 20 times. In a later analysis, co-occurring TCRs were grouped using DBSCAN, and TCRdist sequence similarity was added for clustering within HLA-allele-positive subsets. Repertoires with fewer than 30,000 or more than 120,000 public chains, plus five repertoires with anomalous nucleotide sharing, were excluded from co-occurrence clustering. TCRdb provides this immuneACCESS table in a form limited to in-frame rearrangements. Some clones are lacking; in checked studies, under half of them reflect an unresolved V gene, and why the rest are absent is not known. For V, J and clone size, that table is used; D and trimming come from the DNA. The sample contains hundreds of thousands of clones, around 80% of them found a single time. The top ten clonotypes cover around 2.9% of the sample.

The entry originates in a study of cytomegalovirus exposure and HLA in healthy donors (dated by TCRdb to the late 2010s). About the full investigation: In an earlier analysis of around 540 of the donors, 250 to 350 Gb of sequence data and 117 million unique TCR beta sequences from about 179 million T cells were reported. An early release covering roughly 640 HLA-typed donors comprised around 300 gigabases of sequencing data and tens of millions of unique TCR sequences. Of the roughly 400 genotyped donors, 65% to 90% fell in the genetic ancestry cluster associated with self-reported Caucasian donors. The study was designed to test whether signatures of past pathogen exposure could be identified by cataloging public T cell receptors. The study profiled the T cell repertoires of under 700 subjects by immunosequencing and related them to cytomegalovirus serostatus. A separate validation cohort of roughly 110 different subjects was used in addition to the 666-subject first cohort. To predict cytomegalovirus infection status, the study combined high-throughput TCR immunosequencing, statistical association of individual TCRs with disease status, and machine learning. A later analysis re-analyzed previously published TCR beta repertoires from roughly 630 donors and added high-resolution HLA genotyping to study TCR occurrence patterns. In the later analysis, no new phenotypic data were used to find candidate immune exposures; instead, reliance was placed on TCR beta sequences and their occurrence across donors. To decide whether each TCR beta V gene segment behaved as functional or pseudogenic, an earlier analysis of 587 of the donors relied on high-throughput TCR beta sequencing. Donor age, sex, ethnicity and CMV serostatus were collected together with the repertoire data. In a later genetic analysis, genome-wide SNP genotypes for about 55% of the 666 donors were used, and that subset was treated as a discovery cohort. All discovery cohort repertoires had been generated using a single sequencing platform. Both class I and class II loci were covered by HLA typing, at four-digit resolution. Typing coverage varied by locus: roughly 629-640 donors for A, B, C, DRB1 and DQB1; some 520 for DQA1; over 600 for DPA1; about 450 for DPB1. Because of strong linkage in the cohort, roughly 5 DR-DQ haplotypes were treated as single units for association and clustering. Across approximately 420 genotyped donors of the cohort, an average of about 250,000 unique TCR beta nucleotide sequences per donor were sequenced, and 15% to 20% of those sequences were non-productive.

V loses 5 bases, J loses 5 bases, and the germline ends lie 18 bases apart. Looking up the germline V gene yields CDR1 SGHTA and CDR2 FQGNSA. There are 15 amino acids in the CDR3, from cysteine to phenylalanine inclusive. Only CDR3 DNA remains: 45 bases, in frame from the first base. Overall results and qualifications from the work: The authors suggested that the approach could potentially be generalized to other disease states and immunological phenotypes. A further reported finding was that TCR beta sequences accurately predicted the HLA-A and HLA-B alleles for most subjects in the first cohort. Because counts were too low, about 18 rarely observed V segments, including chromosome 9 orphons, were excluded from the earlier analysis of under 650 of the donors. A later analysis found that most CMV-associated TCR beta chains appeared HLA-restricted, with HLA associations seemingly driven largely by CMV exposure. In a later analysis, TCR association rates were found to vary across HLA loci, with the most associated TCRs seen for DRB1 alleles and the fewest for HLA-C alleles. In a later analysis, HLA-associated TCR beta chains were found to be more clonally expanded and to have lower generation probabilities than equally common non-associated chains. For the cohort, immune exposure information was limited to CMV serostatus. Strong co-occurrence of HLA alleles, especially DR and DQ, made assigning TCR associations to individual alleles difficult. At a false discovery rate of 0.05, a later analysis linked some 18,000 TCR beta sequences to specific HLA alleles. In the study, roughly 160 TCR beta chains were listed as associated with cytomegalovirus. Sequencing depth was assumed to be roughly uniform across donors in the presence/absence analyses, though that assumption may not hold. Compared with the approximately 670-donor mean, donors in an Asian-associated ancestry cluster had fewer N-insertions in productive TCRs, according to a later genetic analysis. Because HLA typing was missing for some donors at each locus, association tests included only the typed subset. In an earlier analysis of some 500 of the donors, most TCR beta V segments appeared in productive rearrangements about 87% or about 30% of the time, broadly matching IMGT annotations. This cohort had only TCR beta chains sequenced, and the lack of alpha or paired-chain data limited which features could be detected. Linkage disequilibrium might explain the correlated functional status among segregating V segments, but an unknown experimental factor could not be excluded. In both the original and validation cohorts, the classifier was reported to diagnose cytomegalovirus status with high specificity and sensitivity. Across donors, most TCR sequences were observed very rarely, whereas some public TCRs were present in many individuals. According to a later analysis, parvovirus B19, influenza, CMV and Epstein-Barr virus appeared linked to several top co-occurrence clusters. In vitro tests confirmed that a few of the cytomegalovirus-associated TCR beta chains recognize cytomegalovirus antigens. Some IMGT-functional V segments, including TRBV6-2 and TRBV6-3, could not be told apart with the 87-base-pair reads, so those segments were excluded. A cluster of highly shared sequence variants was judged likely to represent a technical artifact of the sequencing pipeline. In a later genetic analysis, a missense DCLRE1C variant was associated with V-gene and J-gene trimming of TCR beta chains, and the association was replicated in an independent cohort.

Sequenced input: PBMCs. This chain is built from TRBV7-2 and TRBJ1-1; the D gene is unclear. The TCR comes from a woman aged 55-70 years in good health and CMV-seropositive. The CDR3 corresponds to CASSPSLGSSTEAFF. The nucleotide sequence reads as follows: TGTGCCAGCAGCCCATCCTTGGGGAGCTCTACTGAAGCTTTCTTT. With the portions outside the CDR3 filled from the reference TRBV7-2 and TRBJ1-1 genes, the complete variable region becomes GAGVSQSPSNKVTEKGKDVELRCDPISGHTALYWYRQSLGQGLEFLIYFQGNSAPDKSGLPSDRFSAERTGGSVSTLTIQRTQQEDSAVYLCASSPSLGSSTEAFFGQGTRLTVV.